Listed here are 14 T cell receptor beta chains from one sample, sequenced in a study of control samples from healthy donors and cancer patients. Assay used: immunoSEQ multiplex PCR; TCRdb lists only in-frame clones, some missing. In the table there are some 140,000 clones, about 94% of which are singletons. Sequencing was performed on blood. The receptor source for this set is a man aged 35-49 years in good health.

The CDR3 here is CASSGQDTGELFF. CDR3 DNA: TGTGCCAGCAGTGGACAGGACACCGGGGAGCTGTTTTTT. The V and J genes are TRBV6-4 and TRBJ2-2, with a tentative D call TRBD1 (6 bases). The germline V gene has CDR1 MRHNA and CDR2 SNTAGT. Trimming took 4 bases from V and 3 from J, leaving 6 bases between them. This CDR3 has 13 residues.

The rearrangement joins TRBV9 to TRBJ2-3; D is possibly TRBD1 or TRBD2 (6 bases each). The CDR3 contains 16 residues. Germline V CDR1 and CDR2: SGDLS, YYNGEE. Trimming shortened V by 0 bases and J by 1 base, and 12 bases separated the two germline ends. The CDR3 sequence: CASSVGWGAGTDTQYF. CDR3 bases: TGTGCCAGCAGCGTAGGATGGGGGGCCGGCACAGATACGCAGTATTTT.

This chain uses TRBV28 with TRBJ1-5; tentatively, D is TRBD1 (5 bases). V was pared by 6 bases and J by 2 bases, with 11 bases between. The CDR3 is 14 residues long. Germline V gene sequence: CDR1 MDHEN, CDR2 SYDVKM. The CDR3 DNA is TGTGCCAGCAGGTCCGGGGGGGGCAATCAGCCCCAGCATTTT. Residues: CASRSGGGNQPQHF. Supplemented by reference TRBV28 and TRBJ1-5, the full variable domain reads DVKVTQSSRYLVKRTGEKVFLECVQDMDHENMFWYRQDPGLGLRLIYFSYDVKMKEKGDIPEGYSVSREKKERFSLILESASTNQTSMYLCASRSGGGNQPQHFGDGTRLSIL.

This clone was picked up one time. The gene calls are TRBV2 and TRBJ1-2, with a possible D match to TRBD1 (5 bases). This CDR3 is 13 amino acids long. Germline lookup yields CDR1 SNHLY and CDR2 FYNNEI. V shed 4 bases and J shed 7 bases, with 13 bases lying between them. The CDR3 sequence: CASSVEGGTGYTF. For the CDR3, the DNA is TGTGCCAGCAGTGTTGAGGGAGGGACTGGCTACACCTTC.

The chain links TRBV13 to TRBJ1-2; D not certain. Germline V CDR1 and CDR2: PRHDT, FYEKMQ (reference sequence). V shed 6 bases and J shed 7 bases, with 12 bases lying between them. The CDR3 length is 12 residues. The chain's CDR3 is CASSYRQSGYTF. In DNA, the CDR3 is TGTGCCAGCAGTTACCGACAATCTGGCTACACCTTC.

This clone was seen once. The V call is TRBV5-1, the J call TRBJ1-6; D unclear. Trimming left V 1 base short and J 7 bases short, with 12 bases between. The CDR3 consists of 15 residues. Germline CDR1 reads SGHRS; CDR2 reads YFSETQ. Here the CDR3 reads CASSLSVVGNSPLHF. The CDR3 nucleotides are TGCGCCAGCAGCTTGAGCGTGGTCGGGAATTCACCCCTCCACTTT.

This clone was detected only once. CDR3 in DNA: TGTGCCAGCAGTCAGGGGGCTTACTATGGCTACACCTTC. It specifies CASSQGAYYGYTF. The chain has TRBV27 and TRBJ1-2; 8 nucleotides agree with TRBD1. CDR3 length equals 13 residues. With V trimmed by 5 bases and J by 3 bases, 2 bases remained unmatched. Per germline, CDR1 MNHEY and CDR2 SMNVEV (reference sequence).

This sequence joins TRBV7-9 and TRBJ1-1; D is unresolved. Per the germline V gene, CDR1 is SEHNR and CDR2 is FQNEAQ (reference sequence). This CDR3 comprises 16 residues. V shed 7 bases and J shed 2 bases, with 20 bases lying between them. CDR3 bases: TGTGCCAGCACCCGGTCAGGCAGCCACTCTAACACTGAAGCTTTCTTT. The encoded protein is CASTRSGSHSNTEAFF.

This clone came up once. J is TRBJ2-6 and V is TRBV5-1; no reliable D call. Trimming stripped 1 base from V and 0 bases from J, with 8 bases between. Germline V gene data show CDR1 as SGHRS and CDR2 as YFSETQ. This CDR3 is built from 16 residues. The CDR3 nucleotides are TGCGCCAGCAGCTTGAGCAGCTACTCTGGGGCCAACGTCCTGACTTTC. This translates into CASSLSSYSGANVLTF.

V and J are TRBV2 and TRBJ1-1; 7 positions agree with TRBD1. After removal of 6 bases from V and 6 bases from J, the junction contained 10 bases not matched to a gene. The CDR3 has 14 amino acids. The germline V gene encodes CDR1 SNHLY and CDR2 FYNNEI. The CDR3 loop is CASRKGASTPEAFF. Written as DNA, the CDR3 is TGTGCCAGCAGGAAGGGGGCCTCAACCCCTGAAGCTTTCTTT.

This chain links TRBV7-9 with TRBJ2-4; tentative D call: TRBD2 (7 bases). Per germline, CDR1 SEHNR and CDR2 FQNEAQ (reference sequence). Trimming removed 1 base at V and 4 bases at J, with 20 bases between. CDR3 size: 18 residues. DNA of the CDR3: TGTGCCAGCAGCTTAGGTTTAGAGAGCGGGACACCTAAAAACATTCAGTACTTC. Protein sequence: CASSLGLESGTPKNIQYF.

This chain links TRBV27 with TRBJ2-3; possible D gene TRBD2, 5 bases. Trimming shortened V by 3 bases and J by 5 bases, and 15 bases separated the two germline ends. Germline lookup yields CDR1 MNHEY and CDR2 SMNVEV (reference sequence). The CDR3 is made up of 15 amino acids. The CDR3 loop reads CASSFSGLAGDTQYF. The CDR3 bases are TGTGCCAGCAGTTTCTCTGGGCTAGCTGGAGATACGCAGTATTTT.

The V and J genes are TRBV19 and TRBJ1-1; weak D call: TRBD1 (5 bases). The CDR3 consists of 12 residues. V was trimmed by 7 bases and J by 4 bases, leaving 10 bases between them. Germline-derived CDR1 and CDR2 are LNHDA and SQIVND (reference sequence). The CDR3, as DNA: TGTGCCAGTACAGGGAAGGCCACTGAAGCTTTCTTT. It is translated as CASTGKATEAFF. The variable domain in full, with the rest retrieved from reference TRBV19 and TRBJ1-1, is DGGITQSPKYLFRKEGQNVTLSCEQNLNHDAMYWYRQDPGQGLRLIYYSQIVNDFQKGDIAEGYSVSREKKESFPLTVTSAQKNPTAFYLCASTGKATEAFFGQGTRLTVV.

This chain joins TRBV2 and TRBJ1-1; 7 bases are a match to TRBD1. This CDR3 contains 15 residues. In germline, CDR1 is SNHLY, CDR2 FYNNEI. V shed 3 bases, J shed 3 bases, and the junction held 7 bases outside the gene matches. CDR3: CASSDIQGLHTEAFF. The CDR3 region has the DNA TGTGCCAGCAGTGATATACAGGGGTTACACACTGAAGCTTTCTTT.